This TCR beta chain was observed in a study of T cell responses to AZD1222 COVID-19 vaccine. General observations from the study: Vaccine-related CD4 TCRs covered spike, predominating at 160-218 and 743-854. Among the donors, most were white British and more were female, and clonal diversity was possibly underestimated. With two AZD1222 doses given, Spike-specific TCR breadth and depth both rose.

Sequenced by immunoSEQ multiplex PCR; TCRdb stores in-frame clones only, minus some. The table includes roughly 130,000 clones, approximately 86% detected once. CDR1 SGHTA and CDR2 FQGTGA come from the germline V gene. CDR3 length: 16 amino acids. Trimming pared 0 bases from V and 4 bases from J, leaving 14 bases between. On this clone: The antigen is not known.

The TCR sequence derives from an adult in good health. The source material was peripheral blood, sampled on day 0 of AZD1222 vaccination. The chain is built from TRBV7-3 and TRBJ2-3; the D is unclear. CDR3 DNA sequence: TGTGCCAGCAGCTTAACTGGGAATTTGGCATCAGATACGCAGTATTTT. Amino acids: CASSLTGNLASDTQYF.